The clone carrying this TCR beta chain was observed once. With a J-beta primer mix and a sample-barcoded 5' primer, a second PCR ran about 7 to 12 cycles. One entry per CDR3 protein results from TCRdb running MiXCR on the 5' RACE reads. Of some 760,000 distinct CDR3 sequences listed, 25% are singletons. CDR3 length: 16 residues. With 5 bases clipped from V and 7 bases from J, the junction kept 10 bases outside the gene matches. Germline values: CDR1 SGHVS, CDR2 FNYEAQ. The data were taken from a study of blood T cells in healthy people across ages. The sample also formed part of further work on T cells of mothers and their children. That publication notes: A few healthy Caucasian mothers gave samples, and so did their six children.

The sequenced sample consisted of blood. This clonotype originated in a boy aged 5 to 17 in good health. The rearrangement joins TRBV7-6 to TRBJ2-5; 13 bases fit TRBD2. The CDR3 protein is CASSILAGGPVGTQYF. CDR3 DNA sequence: TGTGCCAGCAGCATACTAGCGGGGGGGCCTGTAGGGACCCAGTACTTC.